This T cell receptor (beta chain) was obtained from a study of shared clonotypes between healthy human individuals. Terminally differentiated effector memory CD45RA+ cells were excluded by CCR7 positive selection of CD45RO-negative cells. All donors were healthy HIV-negative adults lacking recent acute infections or vaccinations. CDR1 is MNHEY, CDR2 SVGAGI, per germline. The V segment lost 2 bases and the J segment 12 bases; nucleotides outside the gene matches: 9. This CDR3 is built from 16 residues. Several immunoSEQ plates held equal portions of the genomic DNA taken from each subset. Here immunoSEQ multiplex PCR was the method, and the copy in TCRdb shows in-frame clones only, minus some. The sample consists of some 2 million clones, about 95% of them appearing once.

The sequence was obtained from a man between 18 and 29 years old in good health. This chain links TRBV6-5 with TRBJ2-6, with 11 bases fitting TRBD1. Sequencing input: naive CD8+ T cells sorted from blood. The CDR3 loop is CASSYTRTGTGGVLTF. The CDR3 coding sequence is TGTGCCAGCAGTTACACACGTACCGGGACAGGGGGCGTCCTGACTTTC.